This TCR beta chain emerged from a study of blood T cell repertoires in COVID-19 (dated by TCRdb to the early 2020s). About the study as a whole: Collaborator samples came from the United States, Italy and Spain and covered acute and convalescent phases of COVID-19. The material from the prospective study consisted of cDNA or gDNA derived from T cells, B-cell-depleted T cells, or PBMCs. Deeply sampled blood TCRbeta repertoires from subjects exposed to, actively infected with, or recovered from COVID-19 were included in the dataset. The repertoires were made available in a free public database intended to serve as a resource for research on the immune response to SARS-CoV-2. The samples were drawn from the first 160 participants of the ongoing ImmuneRACE study and from 950 to 1,500 subjects provided by 6 global collaborators. Nearly every sample came with metadata listing a de-identified subject ID, COVID-19 status, age in years and sex. Where HLA class I and class II types were available, the types were taken from metadata supplied by the sample provider, not from assay-based typing. Broad study findings and their caveats: How much clinical and demographic metadata was included differed by source and by participant, and the metadata was provided uncurated.

The immunoSEQ Assay, a bias-controlled multiplex PCR, was used to amplify TCRbeta CDR3 regions from genomic DNA. As for the original processing: The number of nucleated cells in each sample was estimated from the amplification of reference gene primers within the assay. To quantify the absolute abundance of each unique TCRbeta CDR3 rearrangement, sequence reads were collapsed and filtered. Productive Simpson clonality was computed per sample as the square root of Simpson's diversity index over productive rearrangements. In its TCRdb copy, this immuneACCESS table keeps in-frame sequences only and misses some clones. Where compared with another copy, unresolved V genes explain less than half of these, and the others have no known cause. The V and J calls and the clone size are those of that table, but D and trimming were determined from the DNA. For this sample there are about 100,000 clones; about 86% appear just once. Approximately 3.3% of the sample is held by the ten biggest clonotypes.

The germline V and J ends show losses of 4 bases and 5 bases respectively, and no gene match explains 6 bases of the junction. The CDR3 holds 15 amino acids from the cysteine to the phenylalanine. The sequence is cut down to CDR3 DNA, 45 bases in frame from base 1. CDR1 SGHRS and CDR2 YFSETQ were looked up in the germline V gene. Each collaborating institution followed its own protocols to collect whole blood in K2EDTA tubes. Collaborator samples were shipped for TCRbeta analysis as frozen whole blood, isolated PBMCs, or DNA extracted from either sample type. In the case of this clone: What this receptor recognizes is not known. No quality values exist for individual bases; no much larger clone is one base distant.

The sample was peripheral blood. The receptor was derived from an elderly woman with active or convalescent COVID-19. The chain is made from TRBV5-1 and TRBJ2-7; 13 bases in the middle match TRBD2. The DNA is TGCGCCAGCAGCGGAACTAGCGGGGGGGTACACGAGCAGTACTTC. Its coded protein is CASSGTSGGVHEQYF.